This TCR beta chain was sequenced during a study of OX40 agonist ivuxolimab in advanced cancers. Study-level background: Eligibility rules accepted prior anti-PD-1, anti-PD-L1 or anti-CTLA-4 therapy, and around 43% had some. Three patients responded partially, comprising one with hepatocellular carcinoma and two with cutaneous melanoma.

CDR1 is LNHDA, CDR2 SQIVND, per germline (reference sequence). The V segment lost 1 base and the J segment 2 bases; nucleotides outside the gene matches: 1. This CDR3 contains 15 residues. The method was immunoSEQ multiplex PCR; TCRdb's version includes in-frame clones alone and lacks a portion of them. The sample yields tens of thousands of clones, approximately 87% seen once. Study-level results: Some nonresponders likewise displayed low normalized T-cell clonal expansion.

Remarks on this clone: Its antigen is not known.

This chain connects TRBV19 to TRBJ2-1, with TRBD1 matching over 8 bases. This receptor was taken from an adult with an advanced solid tumor such as melanoma, head and neck, liver or kidney cancer. This specimen was CD4+ or CD8+ T cells sorted from blood, taken in a trial of the OX40 agonist ivuxolimab. The CDR3 reads CASSIAGGAYNEQFF. The CDR3 region has the DNA TGTGCCAGTAGTATAGCAGGGGGCGCCTACAATGAGCAGTTCTTC.